The clone carrying this T cell receptor (beta chain) was detected only a few times. Each CDR3 protein is one row after TCRdb ran MiXCR on the RT-PCR reads. The repertoire holds about 520,000 distinct CDR3 sequences, with approximately 7.8% as singletons. The data derive from a study of response to subunit inactivated influenza vaccine. The CDR3 is 14 amino acids. Trimming at V came to 5 bases and at J to 2 bases, leaving 3 bases not matched to a gene. This receptor was taken from a man in his fifties or sixties who received an inactivated influenza vaccine. The sequencing here drew on PBMCs from blood, taken less than 25 months after vaccination. The chain joins TRBV12-3 or TRBV12-4 to TRBJ2-3; 8 bases match TRBD1. The CDR3 nucleotides are TGTGCCAGCAGTAGACAGGGGAACACAGATACGCAGTATTTT. Protein: CASSRQGNTDTQYF.